The T cell receptor beta chain under discussion was sequenced for a study of control samples from healthy donors and cancer patients. Clones were read by immunoSEQ multiplex PCR, and TCRdb kept only the in-frame ones, dropping some. The sample records around 130,000 clones, around 93% being singletons. V gave up 4 bases and J gave up 6 bases, with 12 bases separating them. Germline V gene sequence: CDR1 LGHDT, CDR2 YNNKEL (reference sequence). The CDR3 extends over 13 amino acids. This clone occurred once. The chain links TRBV3-1 (or the pseudogene TRBV3-2) to TRBJ1-1; D unclear. The sample taken for sequencing was blood. The TCR originated in a man between 18 and 35 years old in good health. The CDR3 is CASSLPSRSEAFF. DNA for the CDR3: TGTGCCAGCAGCCTTCCTTCGCGGTCTGAAGCTTTCTTT.